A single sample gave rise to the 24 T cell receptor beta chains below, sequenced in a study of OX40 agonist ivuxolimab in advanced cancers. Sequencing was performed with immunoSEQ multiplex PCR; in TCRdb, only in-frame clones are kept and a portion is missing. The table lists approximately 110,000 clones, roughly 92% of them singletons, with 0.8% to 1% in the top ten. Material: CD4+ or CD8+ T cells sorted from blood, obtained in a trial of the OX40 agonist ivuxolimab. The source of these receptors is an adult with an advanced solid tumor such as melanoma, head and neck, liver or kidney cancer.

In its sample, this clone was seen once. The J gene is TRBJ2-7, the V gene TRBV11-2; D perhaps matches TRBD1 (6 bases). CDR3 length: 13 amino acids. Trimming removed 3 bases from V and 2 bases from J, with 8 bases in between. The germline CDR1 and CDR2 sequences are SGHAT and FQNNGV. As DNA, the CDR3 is TGTGCCAGCAGCTTCCGGGACACCTACGAGCAGTACTTC. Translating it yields CASSFRDTYEQYF.

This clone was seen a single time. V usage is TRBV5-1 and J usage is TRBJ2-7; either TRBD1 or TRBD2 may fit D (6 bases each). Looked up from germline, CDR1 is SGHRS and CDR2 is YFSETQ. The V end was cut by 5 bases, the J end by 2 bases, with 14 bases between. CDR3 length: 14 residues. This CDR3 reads CASRLGGDPYEQYF. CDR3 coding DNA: TGCGCCAGCAGACTGGGGGGCGACCCCTACGAGCAGTACTTC.

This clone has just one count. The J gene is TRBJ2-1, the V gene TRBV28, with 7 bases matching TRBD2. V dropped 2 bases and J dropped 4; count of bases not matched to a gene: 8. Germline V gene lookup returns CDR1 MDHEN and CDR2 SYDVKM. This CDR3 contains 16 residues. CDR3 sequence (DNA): TGTGCCAGCAGTTTAGTGTCTAGCGGCCTGTACAATGAGCAGTTCTTC. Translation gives CASSLVSSGLYNEQFF.

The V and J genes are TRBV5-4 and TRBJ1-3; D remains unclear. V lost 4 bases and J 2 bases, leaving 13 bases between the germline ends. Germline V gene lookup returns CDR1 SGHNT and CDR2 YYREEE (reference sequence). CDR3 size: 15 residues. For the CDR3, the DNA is TGTGCCAGCAGCCGGGAGGCCGGGGCTGGAAACACCATATATTTT. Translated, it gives CASSREAGAGNTIYF. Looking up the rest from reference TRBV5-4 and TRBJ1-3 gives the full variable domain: ETGVTQSPTHLIKTRGQQVTLRCSSQSGHNTVSWYQQALGQGPQFIFQYYREEENGRGNFPPRFSGLQFPNYSSELNVNALELDDSALYLCASSREAGAGNTIYFGEGSWLTVV.

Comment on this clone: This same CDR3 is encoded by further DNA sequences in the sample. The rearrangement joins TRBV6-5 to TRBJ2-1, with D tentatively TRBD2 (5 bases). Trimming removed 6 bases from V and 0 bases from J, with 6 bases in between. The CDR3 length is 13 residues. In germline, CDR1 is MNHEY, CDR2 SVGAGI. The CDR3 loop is CASRGSSYNEQFF. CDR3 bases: TGTGCCAGCAGGGGGAGCTCCTACAATGAGCAGTTCTTC.

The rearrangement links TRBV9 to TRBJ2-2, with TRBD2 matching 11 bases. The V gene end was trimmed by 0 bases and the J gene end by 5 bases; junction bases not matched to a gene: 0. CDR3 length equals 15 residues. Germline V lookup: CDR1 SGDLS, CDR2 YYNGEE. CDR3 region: CASSVGLAGTGELFF. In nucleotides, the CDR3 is TGTGCCAGCAGCGTAGGACTAGCGGGAACCGGGGAGCTGTTTTTT.

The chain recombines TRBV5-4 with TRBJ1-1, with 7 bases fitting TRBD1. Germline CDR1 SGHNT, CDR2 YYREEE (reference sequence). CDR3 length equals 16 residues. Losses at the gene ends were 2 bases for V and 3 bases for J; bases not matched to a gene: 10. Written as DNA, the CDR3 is TGTGCCAGCAGCTTTAAACTTGGGCAGGGGGACACTGAAGCTTTCTTT. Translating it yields CASSFKLGQGDTEAFF.

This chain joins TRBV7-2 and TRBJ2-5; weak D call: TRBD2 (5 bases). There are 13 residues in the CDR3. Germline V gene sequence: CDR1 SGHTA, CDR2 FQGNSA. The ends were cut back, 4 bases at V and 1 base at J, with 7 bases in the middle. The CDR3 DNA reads TGTGCCAGCAGCTCGGGGTTCCAAGAGACCCAGTACTTC. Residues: CASSSGFQETQYF.

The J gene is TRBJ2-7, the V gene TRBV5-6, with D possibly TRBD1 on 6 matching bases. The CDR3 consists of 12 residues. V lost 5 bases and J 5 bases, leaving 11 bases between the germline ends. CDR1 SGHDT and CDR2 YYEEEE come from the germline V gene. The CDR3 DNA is TGTGCCAGCAGTCAGGACAGCCACGAGCAGTACTTC. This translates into CASSQDSHEQYF.

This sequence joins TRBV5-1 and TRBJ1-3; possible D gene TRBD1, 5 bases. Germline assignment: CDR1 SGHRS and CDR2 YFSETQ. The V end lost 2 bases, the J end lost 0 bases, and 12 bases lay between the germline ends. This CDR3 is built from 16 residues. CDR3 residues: CASSLGVQISGNTIYF. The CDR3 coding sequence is TGCGCCAGCAGCTTAGGGGTCCAAATCTCTGGAAACACCATATATTTT. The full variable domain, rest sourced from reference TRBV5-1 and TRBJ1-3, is KAGVTQTPRYLIKTRGQQVTLSCSPISGHRSVSWYQQTPGQGLQFLFEYFSETQRNKGNFPGRFSGRQFSNSRSEMNVSTLELGDSALYLCASSLGVQISGNTIYFGEGSWLTVV.

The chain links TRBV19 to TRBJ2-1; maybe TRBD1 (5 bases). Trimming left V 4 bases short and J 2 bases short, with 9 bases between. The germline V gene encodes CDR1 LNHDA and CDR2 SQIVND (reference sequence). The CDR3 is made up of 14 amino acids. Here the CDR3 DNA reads TGTGCCAGTAGTAGTCGACAGACCTACAATGAGCAGTTCTTC. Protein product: CASSSRQTYNEQFF.

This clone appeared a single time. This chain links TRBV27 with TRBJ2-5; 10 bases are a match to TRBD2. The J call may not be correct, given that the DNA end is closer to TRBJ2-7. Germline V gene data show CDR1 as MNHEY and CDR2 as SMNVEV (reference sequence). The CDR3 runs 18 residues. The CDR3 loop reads CASSLRGTSGTISYEQYF. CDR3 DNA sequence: TGTGCCAGCAGTTTAAGGGGTACTAGCGGGACGATCTCCTACGAGCAGTACTTC.

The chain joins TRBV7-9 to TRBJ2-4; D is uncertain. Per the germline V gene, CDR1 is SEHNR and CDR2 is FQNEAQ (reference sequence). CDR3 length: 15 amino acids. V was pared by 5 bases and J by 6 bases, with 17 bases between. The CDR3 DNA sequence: TGTGCCAGCAGCCCCGAATTTCGAGGTGGAAACATTCAGTACTTC. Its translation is CASSPEFRGGNIQYF.

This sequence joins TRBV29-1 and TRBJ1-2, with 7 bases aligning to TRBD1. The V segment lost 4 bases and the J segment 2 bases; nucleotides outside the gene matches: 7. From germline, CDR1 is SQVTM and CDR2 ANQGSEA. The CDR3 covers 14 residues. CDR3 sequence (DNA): TGCAGCGTTGCAACAGGGGTTCGCAACTATGGCTACACCTTC. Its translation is CSVATGVRNYGYTF. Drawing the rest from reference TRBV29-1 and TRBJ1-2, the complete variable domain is SAVISQKPSRDICQRGTSLTIQCQVDSQVTMMFWYRQQPGQSLTLIATANQGSEATYESGFVIDKFPISRPNLTFSTLTVSNMSPEDSSIYLCSVATGVRNYGYTFGSGTRLTVV.

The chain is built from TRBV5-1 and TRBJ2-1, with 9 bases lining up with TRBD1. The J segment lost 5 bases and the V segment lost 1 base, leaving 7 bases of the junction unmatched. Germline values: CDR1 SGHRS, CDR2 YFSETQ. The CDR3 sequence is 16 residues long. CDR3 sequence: CASSLPGTGSNNEQFF. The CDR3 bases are TGCGCCAGCAGCTTGCCTGGGACAGGGAGTAACAATGAGCAGTTCTTC. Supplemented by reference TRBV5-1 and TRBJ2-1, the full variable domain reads KAGVTQTPRYLIKTRGQQVTLSCSPISGHRSVSWYQQTPGQGLQFLFEYFSETQRNKGNFPGRFSGRQFSNSRSEMNVSTLELGDSALYLCASSLPGTGSNNEQFFGPGTRLTVL.

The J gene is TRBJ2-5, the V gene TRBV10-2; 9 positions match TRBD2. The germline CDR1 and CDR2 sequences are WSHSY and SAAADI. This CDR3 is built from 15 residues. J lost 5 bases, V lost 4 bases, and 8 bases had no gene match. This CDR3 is CASSGGLARMETQYF. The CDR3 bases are TGCGCCAGCAGTGGGGGACTAGCTCGTATGGAGACCCAGTACTTC.

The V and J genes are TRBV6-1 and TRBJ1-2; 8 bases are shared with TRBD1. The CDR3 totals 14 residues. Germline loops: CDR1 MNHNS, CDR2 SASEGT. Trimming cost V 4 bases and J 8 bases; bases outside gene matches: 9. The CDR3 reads CASSAGRGHSGYTF. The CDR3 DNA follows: TGTGCCAGCAGTGCTGGCAGGGGGCATTCGGGCTACACCTTC.

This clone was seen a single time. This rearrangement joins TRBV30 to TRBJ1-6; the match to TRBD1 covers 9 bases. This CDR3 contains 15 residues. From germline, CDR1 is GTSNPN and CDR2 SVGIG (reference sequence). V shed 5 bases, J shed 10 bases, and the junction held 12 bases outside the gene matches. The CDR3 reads CAWSRGDREGSPLHF. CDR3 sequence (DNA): TGTGCCTGGTCGCGGGGGGACAGGGAAGGATCACCCCTCCACTTT.

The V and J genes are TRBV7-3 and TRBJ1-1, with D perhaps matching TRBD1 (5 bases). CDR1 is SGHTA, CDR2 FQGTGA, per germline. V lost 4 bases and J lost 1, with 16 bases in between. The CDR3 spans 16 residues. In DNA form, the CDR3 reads TGTGCCAGCAGCTCCTCCGGCAGGGCCCCGAACACTGAAGCTTTCTTT. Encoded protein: CASSSSGRAPNTEAFF.

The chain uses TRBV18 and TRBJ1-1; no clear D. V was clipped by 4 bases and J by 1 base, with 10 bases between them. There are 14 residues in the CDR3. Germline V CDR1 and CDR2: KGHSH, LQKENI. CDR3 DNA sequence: TGTGCCAGCTCACTGGGCGCCCCGAACACTGAAGCTTTCTTT. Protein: CASSLGAPNTEAFF.

CDR3: CASTRGGREYNEQFF. CDR3 in DNA: TGTGCCAGTACCCGAGGAGGGCGGGAATACAATGAGCAGTTCTTC. V usage is TRBV19 and J usage is TRBJ2-1; TRBD2 might be the D (6 bases). The CDR3 covers 15 residues. Trimming took 7 bases from V and 4 from J, leaving 17 bases between them. CDR1 and CDR2 from the germline V gene are LNHDA and SQIVND (reference sequence). Drawing the rest from reference TRBV19 and TRBJ2-1, the complete variable domain is DGGITQSPKYLFRKEGQNVTLSCEQNLNHDAMYWYRQDPGQGLRLIYYSQIVNDFQKGDIAEGYSVSREKKESFPLTVTSAQKNPTAFYLCASTRGGREYNEQFFGPGTRLTVL.

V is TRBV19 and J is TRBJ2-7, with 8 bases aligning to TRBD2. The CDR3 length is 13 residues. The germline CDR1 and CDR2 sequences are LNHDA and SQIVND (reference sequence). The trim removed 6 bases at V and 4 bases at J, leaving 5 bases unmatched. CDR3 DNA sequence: TGTGCCAGTAGAAAATCTAGCGGGTACGAGCAGTACTTC. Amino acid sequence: CASRKSSGYEQYF.

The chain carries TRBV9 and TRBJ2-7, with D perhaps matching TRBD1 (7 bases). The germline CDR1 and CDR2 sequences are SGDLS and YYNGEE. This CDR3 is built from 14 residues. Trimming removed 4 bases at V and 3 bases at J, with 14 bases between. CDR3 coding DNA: TGTGCCAGCAGCCCAGGGGGGAGAAACTACGAGCAGTACTTC. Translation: CASSPGGRNYEQYF.

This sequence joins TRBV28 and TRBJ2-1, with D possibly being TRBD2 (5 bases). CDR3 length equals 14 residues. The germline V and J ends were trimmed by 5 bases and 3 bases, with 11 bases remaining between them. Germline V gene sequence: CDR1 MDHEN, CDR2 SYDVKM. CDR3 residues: CASSGGLNYNEQFF. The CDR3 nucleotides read TGTGCCAGCAGTGGAGGACTGAACTACAATGAGCAGTTCTTC.